A selection of T cell receptor beta chains follows, all from one sample in a study of blood T cell repertoires in COVID-19. Produced via immunoSEQ multiplex PCR; TCRdb's table is partial and in-frame only. The sample has under 300,000 clones; roughly nine tenths are singletons. The source material was peripheral blood. The source is a man between 60 and 70 years old who had recovered from COVID-19. The CDR3 runs from the conserved cysteine through the conserved F or W. A D gene is named only where the DNA matches it firmly. Clone size is not always given. Where it is, it says once, few, many or a class for expanded clones.

D gene	clone size	J gene	V gene	CDR3 DNA	CDR3 protein
NA	NA	TRBJ1-2	TRBV9	TGTGCCAGCAGCCCCCTGCAGCGGGGAGGGGGCTACACCTTC	CASSPLQRGGGYTF
NA	NA	TRBJ1-1	TRBV15	TGTGCCACCAGCAGAACAGGACAGTTGGGCACTGAAGCTTTCTTT	CATSRTGQLGTEAFF
NA	NA	TRBJ2-3	TRBV27	TGTGCCAGCAGTCCGTCCCTAACAGATACGCAGTATTTT	CASSPSLTDTQYF
NA	NA	TRBJ2-1	TRBV6-2/TRBV6-3	TGTGCCAGCAGTTACCAGGGTTTCTCCTACAATGAGCAGTTCTTC	CASSYQGFSYNEQFF
TRBD2	NA	TRBJ2-1	TRBV24-1	TGTGCCACCAGTGGTTTGCGGGGGAGCTCCTACAATGAGCAGTTCTTC	CATSGLRGSSYNEQFF
NA	NA	TRBJ1-2	TRBV19	TGTGCCACCGAACCTCAGGGAGGGTACTATGGCTACACCTTC	CATEPQGGYYGYTF
TRBD2	NA	TRBJ2-3	TRBV10-3	TGTGCCACCATGACTAGCGGGGGAACAGATACGCAGTATTTT	CATMTSGGTDTQYF
NA	NA	TRBJ2-7	TRBV7-9	TGTGCCAGCAGCCCAACGACATTCGCCTACGAGCAGTACTTC	CASSPTTFAYEQYF
NA	NA	TRBJ2-7	TRBV10-3	TGTGCCATCAGCGGGGCCTACGAGCAGTACTTC	CAISGAYEQYF
NA	NA	TRBJ1-4	TRBV19	TGTGCCAGTACCATTCAAGGGCGGGAGGAAAAACTGTTTTTT	CASTIQGREEKLFF
TRBD2	once	TRBJ2-1	TRBV11-2	TGTGCCAGCAGTTTTACTAGCGGGGGCCGGGGTGAGCAGTTCTTC	CASSFTSGGRGEQFF